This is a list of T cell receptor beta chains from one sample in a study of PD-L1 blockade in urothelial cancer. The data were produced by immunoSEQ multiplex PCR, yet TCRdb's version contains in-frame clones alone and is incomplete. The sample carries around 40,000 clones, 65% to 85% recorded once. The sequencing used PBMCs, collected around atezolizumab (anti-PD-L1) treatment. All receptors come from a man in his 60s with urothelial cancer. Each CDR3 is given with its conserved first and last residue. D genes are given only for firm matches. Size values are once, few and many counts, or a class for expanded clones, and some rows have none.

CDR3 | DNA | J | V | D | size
CASSSLYEQYF | TGTGCCAGCAGTTCACTTTACGAGCAGTACTTC | TRBJ2-7 | TRBV6-5 | - | -
CASSPNGLAGAAQYF | TGCGCCAGCAGCCCAAACGGACTAGCGGGAGCAGCGCAGTATTTT | TRBJ2-3 | TRBV4-3 | TRBD2 | -
CASSPGTLNTEAFF | TGCGCCAGCAGCCCTGGGACACTGAACACTGAAGCTTTCTTT | TRBJ1-1 | TRBV5-1 | - | -
CASSFSRADTQYF | TGTGCCAGCAGCTTCTCTCGGGCAGATACGCAGTATTTT | TRBJ2-3 | TRBV5-4 | - | -
CASSSGLAGGTNEQFF | TGTGCCAGCAGCTCGGGACTAGCGGGGGGCACGAATGAGCAGTTCTTC | TRBJ2-1 | TRBV11-1 | TRBD2 | -
CASSPTSIETQYF | TGCGCCAGCAGCCCTACTAGCATAGAGACCCAGTACTTC | TRBJ2-5 | TRBV5-1 | - | once
CASSEVAGNTGELFF | TGTGCCAGCAGTGAGGTCGCGGGGAACACCGGGGAGCTGTTTTTT | TRBJ2-2 | TRBV2 | - | -
CASRSGTGVVMNTEAFF | TGTGCCAGCAGGTCCGGGACAGGGGTGGTTATGAACACTGAAGCTTTCTTT | TRBJ1-1 | TRBV2 | TRBD1 | -
CASSPITGTGYYEQYF | TGTGCCAGCTCACCCATTACCGGGACAGGGTACTACGAGCAGTACTTC | TRBJ2-7 | TRBV18 | TRBD1 | -
CASSVDRGSSSGANVLTF | TGTGCCAGCTCCGTCGACAGGGGGTCGAGCTCTGGGGCCAACGTCCTGACTTTC | TRBJ2-6 | TRBV18 | TRBD1 | -
CASFALTGVAGELFF | TGCGCCAGCTTCGCCCTAACAGGGGTGGCCGGGGAGCTGTTTTTT | TRBJ2-2 | TRBV5-1 | TRBD1 | -
CASSIKLGSYEQYF | TGTGCCAGTAGTATAAAACTCGGGAGCTACGAGCAGTACTTC | TRBJ2-7 | TRBV19 | - | -
CSVAKSYSGTSGRGTDTQYF | TGCAGCGTTGCCAAAAGTTACTCCGGGACTAGCGGGAGGGGCACAGATACGCAGTATTTT | TRBJ2-3 | TRBV29-1 | TRBD2 | -
CASSPAIAGGYEQYF | TGTGCCAGCAGCCCCGCGATAGCGGGAGGTTACGAGCAGTACTTC | TRBJ2-7 | TRBV28 | TRBD2 | -
CASSARTQYPYF | TGTGCCAGCAGTGCCCGGACACAGTATCCGTACTTC | TRBJ2-7 | TRBV6-1 | - | -
CAWQSPGKPQHF | TGTGCCTGGCAATCCCCAGGAAAGCCCCAGCATTTT | TRBJ1-5 | TRBV30 | - | -
CASSPGIFETQYF | TGTGCTAGCAGCCCAGGGATATTCGAGACCCAGTACTTC | TRBJ2-5 | TRBV7-7 | - | -
CATSSSGTGITGELFF | TGTGCCACCAGCAGCTCCGGGACAGGAATCACCGGGGAGCTGTTTTTT | TRBJ2-2 | TRBV15 | TRBD1 | -
CASSEVAGNGYTF | TGTGCCAGCAGTGAAGTCGCGGGGAATGGCTACACCTTC | TRBJ1-2 | TRBV2 | - | -
CASSLVASGRAWDEQFF | TGTGCCAGCAGCTTGGTGGCTAGCGGGAGGGCCTGGGATGAGCAGTTCTTC | TRBJ2-1 | TRBV5-5 | TRBD2 | -
CASLDKNSNQPQHF | TGTGCCAGCTTGGACAAGAATAGCAATCAGCCCCAGCATTTT | TRBJ1-5 | TRBV14 | - | -
CASGTGQGGGYNEQFF | TGTGCCAGCGGAACCGGACAGGGAGGAGGGTACAATGAGCAGTTCTTC | TRBJ2-1 | TRBV7-8 | TRBD1 | -